This entry is about one T cell receptor (beta chain). This entry is derived from a study of blood T cell repertoires in COVID-19. On the study more broadly: From T cells, B-cell-depleted T cells, or PBMCs came the material, which was cDNA or gDNA.

Ages ranged from about 18 to 89 years, with residence in 24 US areas. V lost 0 bases and J lost 2, with 6 bases in between. CDR3 size: 15 residues. Germline CDR1 is SGHRS and CDR2 is YFSETQ. Authors' data handling: Amplifying reference gene primers gave estimates of nucleated cell counts. Profiled with immunoSEQ multiplex PCR; TCRdb holds only in-frame clones, not every one. V and J calls and clone size come straight from that table; D and trimming were deduced from the DNA. The sample lists fewer than 600,000 clones; approximately 87% were seen once. The source material was PBMCs or T cells enriched from blood (not recorded which). The TCR originated in a woman between 40 and 50 years old who had recovered from COVID-19. V gene TRBV5-1 combines with J gene TRBJ2-6; D is undetermined. The CDR3 DNA follows: TGCGCCAGCAGCTTGGCCGCGGCTGGGGCCAACGTCCTGACTTTC. Its protein is CASSLAAAGANVLTF.